The 31 T cell receptor beta chains listed next were all sequenced from one sample in a study of blood T cell repertoires in COVID-19. This table comes from immunoSEQ multiplex PCR, and its TCRdb copy is limited to in-frame clones, with some not included. The profile shows around 440,000 clones, about 91% of them singletons. Sequencing used peripheral blood. These receptors were taken from a woman in her 50s with COVID-19, enrolled during active disease.

V gene TRBV6-5 combines with J gene TRBJ1-5, with a possible D match to TRBD1 (6 bases). Trimming cost V 10 bases and J 2 bases, with 12 bases left between them. Germline-derived CDR1 and CDR2 are MNHEY and SVGAGI. The CDR3 has 13 amino acids. This chain's CDR3 is CATSNRGNQPQHF. The CDR3 coding sequence is TGTGCCACATCCAACAGGGGCAATCAGCCCCAGCATTTT.

The gene calls are TRBV5-1 and TRBJ1-5; D gene uncertain. V lost 4 bases, J lost 4 bases, and 9 bases lay in between. The CDR3 runs to 13 residues. Per the germline V gene, CDR1 is SGHRS and CDR2 is YFSETQ. The CDR3 coding sequence is TGCGCCAGCAGCATCTCGGAGAATCAGCCCCAGCATTTT. Residues: CASSISENQPQHF. The full variable domain, completed using reference TRBV5-1 and TRBJ1-5, is KAGVTQTPRYLIKTRGQQVTLSCSPISGHRSVSWYQQTPGQGLQFLFEYFSETQRNKGNFPGRFSGRQFSNSRSEMNVSTLELGDSALYLCASSISENQPQHFGDGTRLSIL.

This chain connects TRBV27 to TRBJ1-5, with D unresolved. Trimming removed 3 bases from V and 3 bases from J, with 6 bases in between. This CDR3 is built from 13 residues. CDR1 and CDR2 from the germline V gene are MNHEY and SMNVEV (reference sequence). For the CDR3, the DNA is TGTGCCAGCAGTTTGGGCTCCAATCAGCCCCAGCATTTT. This gives the protein CASSLGSNQPQHF.

The CDR3 DNA follows: TGCGCCAGCAGCCAACTGTACGGACAGTCGGCGACTGAAGCTTTCTTT. Its protein product is CASSQLYGQSATEAFF. The V gene is TRBV4-1, the J gene TRBJ1-1, with a tentative D call TRBD1 (6 bases). This CDR3 has 16 residues. CDR1 is MGHRA, CDR2 YSYEKL, per germline. The V gene lost 2 bases and the J gene lost 5 bases, with 18 bases spanning the gap.

The gene calls are TRBV19 and TRBJ1-2; tentative D call: TRBD1 (6 bases). Trimming took 10 bases from V and 4 from J, leaving 16 bases between them. The CDR3 consists of 13 residues. From germline, CDR1 is LNHDA and CDR2 SQIVND (reference sequence). CDR3 bases: TGTGCCACCGAGGGAGGGGGTCTCTATGGCTACACCTTC. Its protein is CATEGGGLYGYTF.

The chain joins TRBV4-1 to TRBJ2-7; 9 bases agree with TRBD2. This CDR3 has 16 amino acids. The ends lost 0 bases at V and 2 bases at J; junction bases unmatched: 5. Germline V gene data show CDR1 as MGHRA and CDR2 as YSYEKL. The CDR3 spells CASSQESLAGAYEQYF. The DNA for the CDR3 is TGCGCCAGCAGCCAAGAATCCTTAGCGGGGGCCTACGAGCAGTACTTC.

The V and J genes are TRBV29-1 and TRBJ2-3; 11 nucleotides match TRBD2. V gave up 2 bases and J gave up 3 bases; unmatched junction bases: 13. Germline loops: CDR1 SQVTM, CDR2 ANQGSEA. There are 18 residues in the CDR3. The CDR3 DNA sequence: TGCAGCGTTGAATCGTGGGGGGCGACTAGCGGGGAAACAGATACGCAGTATTTT. It encodes CSVESWGATSGETDTQYF.

The chain links TRBV6-5 to TRBJ1-2, with D perhaps matching TRBD1 (6 bases). Trimming removed 7 bases from V and 3 bases from J, with 9 bases in between. The CDR3 is 12 residues long. Per germline, CDR1 MNHEY and CDR2 SVGAGI. DNA for the CDR3: TGTGCCAGCATGAGGACAGACTATGGCTACACCTTC. It yields the protein CASMRTDYGYTF.

Only one count was recorded for this clone. The chain joins TRBV12-5 to TRBJ2-7; no definite D call. Trimming stripped 4 bases from V and 3 bases from J, with 7 bases between. The CDR3 sequence is 12 residues long. CDR1 LGHNT and CDR2 FRNRAP come from the germline V gene. The CDR3 loop reads CASGYGYYEQYF. CDR3 in DNA: TGTGCTAGTGGTTACGGGTACTACGAGCAGTACTTC.

This chain connects TRBV28 to TRBJ1-2; 7 bases are a match to TRBD1. The CDR3 sequence is 14 residues long. Germline CDR1 is MDHEN and CDR2 is SYDVKM. Trimming took 5 bases from V and 1 from J; bases not matched to a gene: 4. For the CDR3, the DNA is TGTGCCAGCAGTGGGACAGCCCTTAACTATGGCTACACCTTC. Translated, it gives CASSGTALNYGYTF.

V gene TRBV7-9 combines with J gene TRBJ2-7, with 7 bases fitting TRBD1. Looked up from germline, CDR1 is SEHNR and CDR2 is FQNEAQ (reference sequence). There are 14 residues in the CDR3. Losses at the gene ends were 5 bases for V and 0 bases for J; bases not matched to a gene: 4. The CDR3 here is CASSRQGVSYEQYF. CDR3 coding DNA: TGTGCCAGCAGCCGACAGGGTGTCTCCTACGAGCAGTACTTC.

This clone was seen more than once but under ten times. Other nucleotide sequences from this sample produce the same CDR3. The chain combines TRBV5-1 with TRBJ2-3; weak D call: TRBD2 (5 bases). The V gene's germline CDR1 is SGHRS and CDR2 YFSETQ. This CDR3 has 15 residues. The V end was cut by 0 bases, the J end by 1 base, with 9 bases between. CDR3 in DNA: TGCGCCAGCAGCTTGGGAGGGCCTCGCACAGATACGCAGTATTTT. This translates into CASSLGGPRTDTQYF.

V gene TRBV30 combines with J gene TRBJ1-5, with D perhaps TRBD1 (5 bases). Trimming left V 2 bases short and J 7 bases short, with 15 bases between. The germline gives CDR1 GTSNPN, CDR2 SVGIG (reference sequence). This CDR3 has 14 amino acids. The CDR3 DNA reads TGTGCCTGGAGTTACGGGGGGGTCAGGCAGCCCCAGCATTTT. As protein: CAWSYGGVRQPQHF.

The chain recombines TRBV11-2 with TRBJ2-1; D is possibly TRBD2 (7 bases). V lost 2 bases and J 7 bases, leaving 12 bases between the germline ends. In germline, CDR1 is SGHAT, CDR2 FQNNGV. The CDR3 length is 14 residues. The CDR3 spells CASSLRGALNEQFF. The CDR3 DNA follows: TGTGCCAGCAGCTTACGGGGGGCGTTGAATGAGCAGTTCTTC.

The CDR3 reads CASSWALGGASNEKLFF. CDR3 in DNA: TGTGCCAGCTCTTGGGCCTTGGGAGGGGCTTCGAATGAAAAACTGTTTTTT. V and J are TRBV3-1 (or the pseudogene TRBV3-2) and TRBJ1-4, with D possibly being TRBD1 (5 bases). V gave up 8 bases and J gave up 5 bases, with 24 bases separating them. The CDR3 is 17 residues long. Germline CDR1 and CDR2: LGHDT and YNNKEL (reference sequence).

The rearrangement uses TRBV7-6 and TRBJ2-5; a weak D match, TRBD2 (5 bases). The CDR3 loop spans 15 amino acids. V was cut by 4 bases and J by 4 bases, with 16 bases left in between. CDR1 is SGHVS and CDR2 is FNYEAQ in the germline V gene. The CDR3 DNA reads TGTGCCAGCAGCTCTCTCGGCCTCGAGGGAGAGACCCAGTACTTC. Amino acids: CASSSLGLEGETQYF.

The genes are TRBV7-3 and TRBJ2-1; weak D call: TRBD1 (6 bases). CDR1 and CDR2 (germline): SGHTA, FQGTGA. The V gene lost 5 bases and the J gene lost 4 bases, with 15 bases spanning the gap. The CDR3 totals 15 residues. The CDR3 region has the DNA TGTGCCAGCAGCCCCGGGAAGGGGGTGTACAATGAGCAGTTCTTC. Its protein product is CASSPGKGVYNEQFF.

The rearrangement joins TRBV7-6 to TRBJ1-3; the D is unclear. Germline V gives CDR1 SGHVS, CDR2 FNYEAQ. The CDR3 runs 16 residues. Trimming cost V 2 bases and J 0 bases, with 11 bases left between them. CDR3 loop: CASSLYQSNSGNTIYF. DNA of the CDR3: TGTGCCAGCAGCTTATACCAGTCCAACTCTGGAAACACCATATATTTT.

As to this clone: This sample includes further DNA sequences coding for the same CDR3. J is TRBJ1-2 and V is TRBV27; tentatively, D is TRBD1 (6 bases). The V gene lost 6 bases and the J gene lost 2 bases, with 10 bases spanning the gap. The CDR3 has 13 residues. Looked up from germline, CDR1 is MNHEY and CDR2 is SMNVEV (reference sequence). CDR3 bases: TGTGCCAGCAGCACGGACAGCAACTATGGCTACACCTTC. Residues: CASSTDSNYGYTF.

This clone was recorded once. The chain employs TRBV19 and TRBJ2-7, with 9 positions matching TRBD2. V lost 4 bases and J lost 3; bases outside the gene matches: 7. CDR1 and CDR2 (germline): LNHDA, SQIVND (reference sequence). The CDR3 consists of 15 residues. Here the CDR3 reads CASSRSGGIGYEQYF. The CDR3 nucleotides are TGTGCCAGTAGTAGAAGCGGGGGGATAGGCTACGAGCAGTACTTC.

This clone was seen a handful of times. The chain is built from TRBV11-2 and TRBJ2-7; D is unclear. Germline CDR1 and CDR2: SGHAT and FQNNGV. V lost 6 bases to trimming and J lost 2 bases, with 5 bases between them. This CDR3 has 11 amino acids. The CDR3 region has the DNA TGTGCCAGCAGGGAGACCTACGAGCAGTACTTC. This gives the protein CASRETYEQYF. Drawing the rest from reference TRBV11-2 and TRBJ2-7, the complete variable domain is EAGVAQSPRYKIIEKRQSVAFWCNPISGHATLYWYQQILGQGPKLLIQFQNNGVVDDSQLPKDRFSAERLKGVDSTLKIQPAKLEDSAVYLCASRETYEQYFGPGTRLTVT.

V and J are TRBV5-1 and TRBJ1-4, with D unclear. Trimming shortened V by 7 bases and J by 7 bases, and 17 bases separated the two germline ends. CDR1 is SGHRS, CDR2 YFSETQ, per germline. This CDR3 is built from 14 residues. The CDR3: CASRTGLIGEKLFF. The DNA for the CDR3 is TGCGCCAGCCGAACCGGACTCATAGGTGAAAAACTGTTTTTT. Full variable domain (outside the CDR3, taken from reference TRBV5-1 and TRBJ1-4): KAGVTQTPRYLIKTRGQQVTLSCSPISGHRSVSWYQQTPGQGLQFLFEYFSETQRNKGNFPGRFSGRQFSNSRSEMNVSTLELGDSALYLCASRTGLIGEKLFFGSGTQLSVL.

The chain links TRBV2 to TRBJ1-5; 9 bases match TRBD1. The germline V gene has CDR1 SNHLY and CDR2 FYNNEI. This CDR3 is built from 13 residues. Trimming at V came to 5 bases and at J to 7 bases, leaving 3 bases not matched to a gene. The DNA of the CDR3 is TGTGCCAGCAGTACGACAGGGGGACAGCCCCAGCATTTT. This sequence encodes CASSTTGGQPQHF.

V usage is TRBV19 and J usage is TRBJ1-1; 8 bases align to TRBD1. The V gene end was trimmed by 9 bases and the J gene end by 2 bases; junction bases not matched to a gene: 17. Germline CDR1 is LNHDA and CDR2 is SQIVND (reference sequence). The CDR3 is made up of 17 amino acids. CDR3 coding DNA: TGTGCCAGCACTTCCAGGGGGCGTATGGGGACTAACACTGAAGCTTTCTTT. Protein product: CASTSRGRMGTNTEAFF.

The chain recombines TRBV4-1 with TRBJ1-2; possibly TRBD1 for D (5 bases). The germline V and J ends were trimmed by 6 bases and 1 base, with 12 bases remaining between them. This CDR3 comprises 14 residues. Germline CDR1 reads MGHRA; CDR2 reads YSYEKL. This CDR3 reads CASRRVGGNYGYTF. The CDR3 nucleotides read TGCGCCAGCAGACGGGTGGGGGGTAACTATGGCTACACCTTC.

The chain uses TRBV19 and TRBJ1-2; 7 bases fit TRBD1. Unmatched junction bases numbered 7, after V lost 8 bases and J lost 1 base. Germline CDR1 reads LNHDA; CDR2 reads SQIVND (reference sequence). CDR3 length: 14 amino acids. DNA for the CDR3: TGTGCCAGTTCCCGACAGGGAGATAACTATGGCTACACCTTC. This sequence encodes CASSRQGDNYGYTF.

J is TRBJ1-2 and V is TRBV12-5; no definite D call. The CDR3 runs 15 residues. Trimming left V 3 bases short and J 8 bases short, with 19 bases between. Germline CDR1 reads LGHNT; CDR2 reads FRNRAP. The CDR3, as DNA: TGTGCTAGTGGTTTTAACCCGGGGATTACCCACGGCTACACCTTC. Protein sequence: CASGFNPGITHGYTF.

This chain's CDR3 is CASSPGTGKGKTEAFF. CDR3 DNA: TGTGCCAGCAGCCCTGGGACAGGTAAGGGGAAAACTGAAGCTTTCTTT. The chain combines TRBV5-6 with TRBJ1-1, with TRBD1 matching over 8 bases. V lost 4 bases and J lost 5; bases outside the gene matches: 13. CDR1 SGHDT and CDR2 YYEEEE come from the germline V gene. The CDR3 length is 16 residues. Looking up the rest from reference TRBV5-6 and TRBJ1-1 gives the full variable domain: DAGVTQSPTHLIKTRGQQVTLRCSPKSGHDTVSWYQQALGQGPQFIFQYYEEEERQRGNFPDRFSGHQFPNYSSELNVNALLLGDSALYLCASSPGTGKGKTEAFFGQGTRLTVV.

This CDR3 is CATGQGAYSPLHF. The CDR3 nucleotides read TGTGCCACCGGACAGGGGGCATATTCACCCCTCCACTTT. The J gene is TRBJ1-6, the V gene TRBV6-5; 11 nucleotides match TRBD1. The CDR3 totals 13 residues. Germline CDR1 MNHEY, CDR2 SVGAGI. Losses at the gene ends were 10 bases for V and 8 bases for J; bases not matched to a gene: 4.

The CDR3 loop is CASSETGLGNQPQHF. CDR3 DNA sequence: TGTGCCAGCAGTGAGACTGGACTGGGCAATCAGCCCCAGCATTTT. V is TRBV2 and J is TRBJ1-5; D is ambiguous. The CDR3 runs to 15 residues. Germline V gene data show CDR1 as SNHLY and CDR2 as FYNNEI. V gave up 3 bases and J gave up 2 bases, with 11 bases separating them.

The chain carries TRBV7-9 and TRBJ2-1; possibly TRBD1 for D (6 bases). The CDR3 runs 14 residues. V lost 4 bases to trimming and J lost 8 bases, with 15 bases between them. From germline, CDR1 is SEHNR and CDR2 FQNEAQ (reference sequence). CDR3 region: CASSSIGQSHEQFF. Written as DNA, the CDR3 is TGTGCCAGCAGCTCAATAGGACAGTCGCATGAGCAGTTCTTC.